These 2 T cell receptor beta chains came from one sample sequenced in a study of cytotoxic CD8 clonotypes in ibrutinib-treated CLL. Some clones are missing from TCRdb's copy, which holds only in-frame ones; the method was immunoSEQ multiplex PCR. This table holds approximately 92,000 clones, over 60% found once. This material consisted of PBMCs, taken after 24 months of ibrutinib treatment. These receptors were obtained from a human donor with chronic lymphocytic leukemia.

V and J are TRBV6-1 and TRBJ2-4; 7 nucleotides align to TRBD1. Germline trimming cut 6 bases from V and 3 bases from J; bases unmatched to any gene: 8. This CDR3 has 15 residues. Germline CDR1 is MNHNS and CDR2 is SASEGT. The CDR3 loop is CASRSRGSDKNIQYF. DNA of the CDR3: TGTGCCAGCAGGTCCAGGGGGAGTGACAAAAACATTCAGTACTTC.

The CDR3 region is CASRRDGGYEQYF. DNA for the CDR3: TGTGCCAGCAGAAGGGACGGAGGCTACGAGCAGTACTTC. This rearrangement joins TRBV2 to TRBJ2-7; D may be TRBD1 or TRBD2 (5 bases each). Germline V CDR1 and CDR2: SNHLY, FYNNEI. V gave up 6 bases and J gave up 3 bases, with 12 bases separating them. The CDR3 loop spans 13 amino acids.